A single sample is the source of the 12 T cell receptor beta chains below, sequenced in a study of blood T cells in healthy people across ages. Alongside a J-beta primer mix, a sample-barcoded 5' primer served in a second PCR lasting about 6 to 11 cycles. TCRdb recomputed calls from the 5' RACE reads with MiXCR, one row per CDR3 protein. The profile covers hundreds of thousands of distinct CDR3 sequences, with roughly 44% appearing a single time and about a fifth taken by the ten largest. Sequenced input: blood. These receptors were obtained from a man aged 55 to 69 in good health.

The V gene is TRBV20-1, the J gene TRBJ2-3; no clear D. Trimming took off 5 bases at V and 0 bases at J, with 15 bases between the two ends. The germline gives CDR1 DFQATT, CDR2 SNEGSKA (reference sequence). There are 15 residues in the CDR3. Here the CDR3 reads CSALGRASSTDTQYF. The CDR3 DNA reads as TGCAGTGCTTTGGGTAGGGCCTCTAGCACAGATACGCAGTATTTT.

The chain has TRBV30 and TRBJ2-7, with D tentatively TRBD2 (6 bases). There are 13 residues in the CDR3. Trimming pared 2 bases from V and 3 bases from J, leaving 11 bases between. CDR1 GTSNPN and CDR2 SVGIG come from the germline V gene (reference sequence). In DNA, the CDR3 is TGTGCCTGGAGTAGGCGGGGTAGCTACGAGCAGTACTTC. Translation: CAWSRRGSYEQYF. The entire variable domain, with the rest obtained from reference TRBV30 and TRBJ2-7, is as follows: SQTIHQWPATLVQPVGSPLSLECTVEGTSNPNLYWYRQAAGRGLQLLFYSVGIGQISSEVPQNLSASRPQDRQFILSSKKLLLSDSGFYLCAWSRRGSYEQYFGPGTRLTVT.

The chain links TRBV29-1 to TRBJ2-5; maybe TRBD1 (5 bases). The end of the DNA fits TRBJ2-7 better, so the J call may be wrong. The CDR3 is 11 residues long. The V gene's germline CDR1 is SQVTM and CDR2 ANQGSEA. The CDR3 bases are TGCAGCGTTGTAGACAGAAACGAGCAGTACTTC. Translated, it gives CSVVDRNEQYF.

This clonotype was seen only a few times. This chain's CDR3 is CASSHDRYQETQYF. CDR3 DNA sequence: TGTGCCAGCAGCCATGACAGGTACCAAGAGACCCAGTACTTC. The chain uses TRBV11-1 and TRBJ2-5; possible D gene TRBD1, 6 bases. Per germline, CDR1 SGHAT and CDR2 FQDESV (reference sequence). The CDR3 runs to 14 residues. Trimming cost V 5 bases and J 0 bases, with 10 bases left between them.

The gene calls are TRBV28 and TRBJ1-2, with TRBD1 as a possible D gene (5 bases). This CDR3 has 14 residues. Germline values: CDR1 MDHEN, CDR2 SYDVKM. V was pared by 7 bases and J by 6 bases, with 18 bases between. The CDR3 protein is CASKTGSKGNGYTF. For the CDR3, the DNA is TGTGCCAGCAAGACCGGGTCTAAGGGGAATGGCTACACCTTC.

This CDR3 is CASSPRASSYEQYF. Written as DNA, the CDR3 is TGCGCCAGCAGCCCGCGGGCTAGCTCCTACGAGCAGTACTTC. The genes are TRBV5-1 and TRBJ2-7; D is perhaps TRBD2 (5 bases). This CDR3 spans 14 amino acids. Trimming stripped 4 bases from V and 0 bases from J, with 11 bases between. Germline CDR1 reads SGHRS; CDR2 reads YFSETQ.

A word on this clonotype: One junction end does not reproduce the germline sequence, and a read error may be involved. The chain is built from TRBV28 and TRBJ2-6, with 8 bases fitting TRBD1. This CDR3 comprises 16 residues. Germline CDR1 MDHEN, CDR2 SYDVKM. The CDR3 loop reads CASSGQGDSGANVPTF. In DNA form, the CDR3 reads TGTGCCAGCAGCGGACAGGGCGATTCTGGTGCCAACGTCCCGACTTTC.

The chain uses TRBV6-2 or TRBV6-3 and TRBJ2-1; no definite D call. With 8 bases removed from V and 0 bases from J, the gap between germline ends came to 14 bases. Germline values: CDR1 MNHEY, CDR2 SVGEGT. The CDR3 loop spans 15 amino acids. The CDR3 sequence: CASRSTRSSYNEQFF. In DNA form, the CDR3 reads TGTGCCAGCCGCTCAACCCGGAGCTCCTACAATGAGCAGTTCTTC.

As for this clonotype: A far larger clone is a single base away, which makes a read error likely. The chain combines TRBV12-3 or TRBV12-4 with TRBJ2-5; D tentatively reads TRBD1 or TRBD2 (5 bases each). TRBJ2-7 matches the DNA end more closely, so the J call is doubtful. The CDR3 runs to 13 residues. The CDR3 bases are TGTGCCAGCGGCCCCGGGACCTCCTACGAGCAGTACTTC. This codes for CASGPGTSYEQYF.

The V call is TRBV20-1, the J call TRBJ1-6; D is undetermined. The V end was cut by 2 bases, the J end by 2 bases, with 7 bases between. Looked up from germline, CDR1 is DFQATT and CDR2 is SNEGSKA (reference sequence). CDR3 length equals 14 residues. This CDR3 reads CSARSAAYNSPLHF. The CDR3 DNA is TGCAGTGCTAGATCGGCAGCCTATAATTCACCCCTCCACTTT.

The chain employs TRBV3-1 and TRBJ1-1; perhaps TRBD1 as D (6 bases). V gave up 4 bases and J gave up 7 bases, with 13 bases separating them. Germline V gives CDR1 LGHDT, CDR2 YNNKEL (reference sequence). This CDR3 comprises 13 residues. The CDR3 here is CASSRGQSGEAFF. CDR3 bases: TGTGCCAGCAGCCGTGGACAGTCGGGTGAAGCTTTCTTT. Supplemented by reference TRBV3-1 and TRBJ1-1, the full variable domain reads DTAVSQTPKYLVTQMGNDKSIKCEQNLGHDTMYWYKQDSKKFLKIMFSYNNKELIINETVPNRFSPKSPDKAHLNLHINSLELGDSAVYFCASSRGQSGEAFFGQGTRLTVV.

The rearrangement links TRBV5-8 to TRBJ2-5, with D unresolved. Per germline, CDR1 SGHTS and CDR2 YDEGEE. This CDR3 spans 14 amino acids. The ends were cut back, 0 bases at V and 6 bases at J, with 12 bases in the middle. The CDR3 bases are TGTGCCAGCAGCTTGGGTGTCCAAGGTCAGACCCAGTACTTC. This sequence encodes CASSLGVQGQTQYF.